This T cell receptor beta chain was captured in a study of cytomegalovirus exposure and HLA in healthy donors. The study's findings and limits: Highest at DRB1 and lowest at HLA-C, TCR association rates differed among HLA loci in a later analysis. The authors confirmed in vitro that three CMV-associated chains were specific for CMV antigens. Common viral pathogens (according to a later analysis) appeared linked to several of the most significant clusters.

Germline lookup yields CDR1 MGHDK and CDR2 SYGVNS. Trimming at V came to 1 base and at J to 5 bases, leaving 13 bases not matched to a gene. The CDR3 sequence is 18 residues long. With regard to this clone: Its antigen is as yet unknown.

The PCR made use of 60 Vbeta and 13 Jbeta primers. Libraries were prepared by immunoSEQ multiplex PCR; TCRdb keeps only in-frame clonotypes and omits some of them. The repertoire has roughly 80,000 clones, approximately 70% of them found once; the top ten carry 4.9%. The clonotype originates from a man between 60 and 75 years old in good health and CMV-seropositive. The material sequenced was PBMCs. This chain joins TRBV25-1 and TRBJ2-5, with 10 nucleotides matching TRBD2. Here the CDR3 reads CASSELSPASGGDETQYF. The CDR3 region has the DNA TGTGCCAGCAGTGAATTATCCCCGGCTAGCGGGGGAGACGAGACCCAGTACTTC. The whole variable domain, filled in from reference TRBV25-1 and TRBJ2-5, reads EADIYQTPRYLVIGTGKKITLECSQTMGHDKMYWYQQDPGMELHLIHYSYGVNSTEKGDLSSESTVSRIRTEHFPLTLESARPSHTSQYLCASSELSPASGGDETQYFGPGTRLLVL.